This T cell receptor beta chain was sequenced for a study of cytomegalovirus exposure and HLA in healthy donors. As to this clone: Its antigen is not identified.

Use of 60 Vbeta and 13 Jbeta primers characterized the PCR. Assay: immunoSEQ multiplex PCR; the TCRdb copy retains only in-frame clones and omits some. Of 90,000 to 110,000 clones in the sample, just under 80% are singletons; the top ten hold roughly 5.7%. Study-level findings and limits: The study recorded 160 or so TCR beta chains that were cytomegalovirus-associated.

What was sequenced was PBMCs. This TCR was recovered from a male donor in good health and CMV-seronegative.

In DNA form, the CDR3 reads TGTGCCATCAGTGGACTTCAACGGTACACAGATACGCAGTATTTT. The encoded protein is CAISGLQRYTDTQYF. The V gene is TRBV10-3, the J gene TRBJ2-3; D not resolved. V lost 4 bases, J lost 2 bases, and 13 bases lay in between. The V gene's germline CDR1 is ENHRY and CDR2 SYGVKD. CDR3 length equals 15 residues.